The 3 T cell receptor beta chains below all came from one sample that was sequenced in a study of T cells in Graves' hyperthyroidism and ophthalmopathy. Template material for amplifying TCR beta CDR3 regions consisted of RNA transcripts. HTBI primers drove first-round RT-PCR of the TCR CDR3. MiXCR, applied by TCRdb to the multiplex PCR reads, yields one record per CDR3 protein. This table has around 250,000 distinct CDR3 sequences, 14% to 15% appearing once. The specimen sequenced was blood. These receptors came from a woman aged 35 to 49 with Graves' hyperthyroidism that later progressed to Graves' ophthalmopathy.

This clonotype occurred many times. The J gene is TRBJ2-7, the V gene TRBV6-5; perhaps TRBD1 as D (6 bases). The CDR3 is 15 amino acids. Trimming removed 0 bases from V and 2 bases from J, with 11 bases in between. CDR1 and CDR2 (germline): MNHEY, SVGAGI. CDR3 sequence reads: CASSYSPGTPYEQYF. In DNA form, the CDR3 reads TGTGCCAGCAGTTACTCTCCAGGGACACCCTACGAGCAGTACTTC.

This clonotype was seen at least ten times. The chain is built from TRBV11-1 and TRBJ2-7, with D perhaps matching TRBD2 (5 bases). Trimming stripped 5 bases from V and 3 bases from J, with 17 bases between. The CDR3 covers 15 residues. CDR1 is SGHAT, CDR2 FQDESV, per germline (reference sequence). This CDR3 is CASSPKGSALYEQYF. Written as DNA, the CDR3 is TGTGCCAGCAGCCCGAAGGGTAGCGCCCTCTACGAGCAGTACTTC.

The DNA of the CDR3 is TGTGCCAGCAGCCGCGGTGGGGAGAGAGGCTACACCTTC. Translated, it gives CASSRGGERGYTF. The chain has TRBV6-1 and TRBJ1-2; no reliable D call. The length of the CDR3 is 13 residues. The V end lost 6 bases, the J end lost 8 bases, and 16 bases lay between the germline ends. The germline V gene encodes CDR1 MNHNS and CDR2 SASEGT.